The 32 T cell receptor beta chains in this list originate from one sample, sequenced in a study of radiation and T cells in renal cell carcinoma. Time point reported: blood 2 weeks post-SBRT. Stated treatment: 15 Gy SBRT to primary tumor, nephrectomy 4 weeks later. The table came from immunoSEQ multiplex PCR; TCRdb's copy has only in-frame clones and leaves some out. Among about 130,000 clones listed, 88% were seen once. Source: blood, taken from a patient whose treatment included radiotherapy and nephrectomy. The receptors originated from a woman between 70 and 85 years old with renal cell carcinoma.

V is TRBV18 and J is TRBJ2-7; 12 nucleotides line up with TRBD2. Germline trimming cut 9 bases from V and 3 bases from J; bases unmatched to any gene: 3. This CDR3 has 13 amino acids. Germline loops: CDR1 KGHSH, CDR2 LQKENI. The CDR3 is CASGLAGFYEQYF. The CDR3 nucleotides read TGTGCCAGTGGACTAGCGGGGTTCTACGAGCAGTACTTC.

The CDR3 DNA follows: TGTGCCAGCAGTCCAACGGGGGCAGTTAACACTGAAGCTTTCTTT. Residues: CASSPTGAVNTEAFF. This sequence joins TRBV28 and TRBJ1-1; TRBD1 might be the D (6 bases). Germline lookup yields CDR1 MDHEN and CDR2 SYDVKM. V was shortened by 5 bases and J by 2 bases, with 15 bases between the two germline ends. The CDR3 runs to 15 residues.

The chain couples TRBV29-1 to TRBJ1-2, with TRBD1 identical over 7 bases. Germline values: CDR1 SQVTM, CDR2 ANQGSEA. The CDR3 totals 13 residues. The V segment lost 7 bases and the J segment 4 bases; nucleotides outside the gene matches: 9. CDR3 coding DNA: TGCAGCGCCGCGACAGGGTTTGGCTATGGCTACACCTTC. Amino acids: CSAATGFGYGYTF.

The V and J genes are TRBV19 and TRBJ2-2; D unclear. Per the germline V gene, CDR1 is LNHDA and CDR2 is SQIVND (reference sequence). Trimming pared 7 bases from V and 4 bases from J, leaving 7 bases between. CDR3 length equals 12 residues. The DNA for the CDR3 is TGTGCCAGTAACGAGGCCACCGGGGAGCTGTTTTTT. It is translated as CASNEATGELFF.

The rearrangement joins TRBV9 to TRBJ1-5, with 9 bases lining up with TRBD1. Germline CDR1 reads SGDLS; CDR2 reads YYNGEE. The CDR3 totals 16 residues. V dropped 0 bases and J dropped 7; count of bases not matched to a gene: 8. CDR3 DNA sequence: TGTGCCAGCAGCGTAGGGGTACAGGGGGCGGACCAGCCCCAGCATTTT. This translates into CASSVGVQGADQPQHF.

This chain links TRBV27 with TRBJ2-7; D might be TRBD1 (5 bases). Germline values: CDR1 MNHEY, CDR2 SMNVEV (reference sequence). V lost 3 bases to trimming and J lost 1 base, with 7 bases between them. The CDR3 totals 13 residues. CDR3 bases: TGTGCCAGCAGTTTCCGACAGTCCTACGAGCAGTACTTC. Encoded protein: CASSFRQSYEQYF.

The chain links TRBV28 to TRBJ1-5, with 9 bases identical to TRBD1. Germline V lookup: CDR1 MDHEN, CDR2 SYDVKM. This CDR3 region has 13 residues. With 6 bases clipped from V and 7 bases from J, the junction kept 4 bases outside the gene matches. The CDR3 reads CASSHGQGQPQHF. The CDR3 coding sequence is TGTGCCAGCAGCCACGGACAGGGGCAGCCCCAGCATTTT.

This clone was detected only once. The chain couples TRBV7-9 to TRBJ2-7, with D maybe TRBD2 (7 bases). Germline CDR1 and CDR2: SEHNR and FQNEAQ (reference sequence). The CDR3 totals 17 residues. Trimming took off 1 base at V and 6 bases at J, with 22 bases between the two ends. DNA for the CDR3: TGTGCCAGCAGCTTAGGGGGGGGCACACGAGAACGAGGCGAGCAGTACTTC. Encoded protein: CASSLGGGTRERGEQYF.

The chain employs TRBV28 and TRBJ1-4; the D is unclear. V lost 0 bases to trimming and J lost 2 bases, with 7 bases between them. CDR3 size: 15 residues. Germline loops: CDR1 MDHEN, CDR2 SYDVKM. CDR3 nucleotide sequence: TGTGCCAGCAGTTTATGGGGGAGCACTAATGAAAAACTGTTTTTT. This sequence encodes CASSLWGSTNEKLFF.

This clone has just one count. V is TRBV5-1 and J is TRBJ2-1, with D hard to call. The V and J ends lost 3 bases and 7 bases respectively, with 17 bases between them. In germline, CDR1 is SGHRS, CDR2 YFSETQ. This CDR3 is built from 15 residues. Here the CDR3 DNA reads TGCGCCAGCAGCTCCGTAGGAGAGAGGCTTAATGAGCAGTTCTTC. Its protein is CASSSVGERLNEQFF.

V and J are TRBV27 and TRBJ1-1; TRBD1 matches at 7 bases. This CDR3 is built from 14 residues. The V gene's germline CDR1 is MNHEY and CDR2 SMNVEV (reference sequence). With 6 bases clipped from V and 1 base from J, the junction kept 5 bases outside the gene matches. The CDR3 loop is CASRFRGENTEAFF. DNA for the CDR3: TGTGCCAGCAGATTCAGGGGGGAGAACACTGAAGCTTTCTTT.

This rearrangement joins TRBV11-2 to TRBJ2-3; D is undetermined. This CDR3 region has 15 residues. Germline V gives CDR1 SGHAT, CDR2 FQNNGV. Trimming shortened V by 5 bases and J by 1 base, and 13 bases separated the two germline ends. The CDR3 loop is CASSLSGAGTDTQYF. The CDR3 region has the DNA TGTGCCAGCAGCCTTAGTGGTGCGGGCACAGATACGCAGTATTTT.

The V call is TRBV6-5, the J call TRBJ1-5; D gene ambiguous. Trimming cost V 4 bases and J 3 bases, with 10 bases left between them. Germline lookup yields CDR1 MNHEY and CDR2 SVGAGI. The CDR3 spans 14 residues. DNA for the CDR3: TGTGCCAGCAGTTCAGAGCCTCTCAATCAGCCCCAGCATTTT. Translating gives CASSSEPLNQPQHF.

The rearrangement links TRBV30 to TRBJ1-2; 8 bases line up with TRBD1. The germline V gene has CDR1 GTSNPN and CDR2 SVGIG (reference sequence). V lost 1 base, J lost 6 bases, and 1 base stayed unmatched. This CDR3 is 12 amino acids long. This CDR3 is CAWSGQGNGYTF. The CDR3 nucleotides read TGTGCCTGGAGTGGACAGGGGAATGGCTACACCTTC. Based on the CDR3 plus reference TRBV30 and TRBJ1-2, the full variable domain is SQTIHQWPATLVQPVGSPLSLECTVEGTSNPNLYWYRQAAGRGLQLLFYSVGIGQISSEVPQNLSASRPQDRQFILSSKKLLLSDSGFYLCAWSGQGNGYTFGSGTRLTVV.

This rearrangement joins TRBV27 to TRBJ1-1; no clear D. CDR1 and CDR2 from the germline V gene are MNHEY and SMNVEV (reference sequence). Trimming removed 3 bases at V and 7 bases at J, with 9 bases between. This CDR3 has 12 amino acids. In DNA form, the CDR3 reads TGTGCCAGCAGTTTTTCCGGCCGTGAAGCTTTCTTT. Amino acids: CASSFSGREAFF.

The chain uses TRBV2 and TRBJ2-5; 10 bases agree with TRBD2. Germline loops: CDR1 SNHLY, CDR2 FYNNEI. The CDR3 contains 14 residues. J lost 9 bases, V lost 1 base, and 5 bases had no gene match. This chain's CDR3 is CASSEVRSGGAQYF. The CDR3 nucleotides are TGTGCCAGCAGTGAAGTAAGGAGCGGGGGGGCCCAGTACTTC.

The chain has TRBV25-1 and TRBJ2-7, with unresolved D. V was pared by 4 bases and J by 2 bases, with 9 bases between. This CDR3 is 13 amino acids long. Looked up from germline, CDR1 is MGHDK and CDR2 is SYGVNS. The CDR3 sequence is CASSVMGTYEQYF. In DNA form, the CDR3 reads TGTGCCAGCAGTGTAATGGGAACCTACGAGCAGTACTTC.

CDR3 protein: CASSEALGRYGYTF. In DNA form, the CDR3 reads TGTGCCAGCAGTGAAGCGTTGGGGCGGTATGGCTACACCTTC. V usage is TRBV6-1 and J usage is TRBJ1-2, with D possibly matching TRBD1 (5 bases). The CDR3 is 14 amino acids. V lost 0 bases and J lost 5, with 10 bases in between. Germline-derived CDR1 and CDR2 are MNHNS and SASEGT.

This chain links TRBV5-4 with TRBJ1-6; D call uncertain. This CDR3 is built from 12 residues. Germline CDR1 is SGHNT and CDR2 is YYREEE (reference sequence). The V and J ends lost 4 bases and 7 bases respectively, with 6 bases between them. The CDR3 nucleotides read TGTGCCAGCAGCACCCGGAATTCACCCCTCCACTTT. As protein: CASSTRNSPLHF. Filled out from reference TRBV5-4 and TRBJ1-6, the complete variable domain reads ETGVTQSPTHLIKTRGQQVTLRCSSQSGHNTVSWYQQALGQGPQFIFQYYREEENGRGNFPPRFSGLQFPNYSSELNVNALELDDSALYLCASSTRNSPLHFGNGTRLTVT.

The J gene is TRBJ1-1, the V gene TRBV5-4, with D unclear. This CDR3 contains 15 residues. Trimming removed 4 bases from V and 2 bases from J, with 15 bases in between. Germline V gives CDR1 SGHNT, CDR2 YYREEE (reference sequence). CDR3 sequence: CASSPRGRSNTEAFF. CDR3 nucleotides: TGTGCCAGCAGCCCCCGAGGCAGGAGTAACACTGAAGCTTTCTTT.

The rearrangement links TRBV7-2 to TRBJ1-1, with D unresolved. Trimming left V 6 bases short and J 7 bases short, with 9 bases between. The CDR3 runs 11 residues. Germline V lookup: CDR1 SGHTA, CDR2 FQGNSA. The CDR3: CASRGWNEAFF. The CDR3 DNA follows: TGTGCCAGCAGGGGGTGGAATGAAGCTTTCTTT.

The V and J genes are TRBV5-1 and TRBJ1-3; D remains ambiguous. The CDR3 is 14 amino acids. Trimming left V 5 bases short and J 0 bases short, with 9 bases between. Germline V CDR1 and CDR2: SGHRS, YFSETQ. DNA of the CDR3: TGCGCCAGCAGTCGCGCAAGCTCTGGAAACACCATATATTTT. The encoded protein is CASSRASSGNTIYF.

The chain links TRBV30 to TRBJ2-6; 8 positions agree with TRBD1. In germline, CDR1 is GTSNPN, CDR2 SVGIG (reference sequence). V trimming: 3 bases; J trimming: 4 bases; junction bases outside the gene matches: 5. The CDR3 loop spans 15 amino acids. For the CDR3, the DNA is TGTGCCTGGAGGGGACAGGTAGCGGGGGCCAACGTCCTGACTTTC. Encoded protein: CAWRGQVAGANVLTF.

The CDR3: CASSEGKPQETQYF. In nucleotides, the CDR3 is TGTGCCAGCAGTGAAGGGAAACCCCAAGAGACCCAGTACTTC. J is TRBJ2-5 and V is TRBV2, with D unresolved. The V end was cut by 1 base, the J end by 1 base, with 7 bases between. The CDR3 extends over 14 amino acids. Germline V lookup: CDR1 SNHLY, CDR2 FYNNEI.

The CDR3 DNA reads as TGTGCCTGGAAAGAACGGGGTTCCTATAATTCACCCCTCCACTTT. Translated: CAWKERGSYNSPLHF. The gene calls are TRBV30 and TRBJ1-6; D unresolved. The CDR3 is 15 amino acids. From germline, CDR1 is GTSNPN and CDR2 SVGIG (reference sequence). Trimming pared 4 bases from V and 1 base from J, leaving 11 bases between.

CDR3 coding DNA: TGTGCCAGTAGTATAGGACGGACTTATAGCAATCAGCCCCAGCATTTT. Encoded protein: CASSIGRTYSNQPQHF. The chain has TRBV19 and TRBJ1-5; D is undetermined. CDR3 length: 16 amino acids. Germline assignment: CDR1 LNHDA and CDR2 SQIVND (reference sequence). Trimming shortened V by 1 base and J by 0 bases, and 10 bases separated the two germline ends.

This sequence joins TRBV30 and TRBJ2-6; D remains unclear. Germline CDR1 GTSNPN, CDR2 SVGIG (reference sequence). The CDR3 runs to 12 residues. Trimming took 5 bases from V and 3 from J, leaving 5 bases between them. CDR3 in DNA: TGTGCCTGGTTAGGTGGGGCCAACGTCCTGACTTTC. This gives the protein CAWLGGANVLTF.

V and J are TRBV4-3 and TRBJ2-1; D might be TRBD1 or TRBD2, each matching 6 bases. Germline V lookup: CDR1 LGHNA, CDR2 YSLEER. Trimming shortened V by 5 bases and J by 0 bases, and 14 bases separated the two germline ends. This CDR3 contains 16 residues. In DNA form, the CDR3 reads TGCGCCAGCAGCGGCGAGGGGGGCAGCTCCTACAATGAGCAGTTCTTC. Translation: CASSGEGGSSYNEQFF.

This sequence joins TRBV28 and TRBJ2-3; D is uncertain. This CDR3 spans 11 amino acids. V was trimmed by 5 bases and J by 4 bases, leaving 4 bases between them. The germline CDR1 and CDR2 sequences are MDHEN and SYDVKM. The CDR3 reads CASSRADTQYF. The CDR3 nucleotides are TGTGCCAGCAGTCGGGCAGATACGCAGTATTTT.

Worth noting for this clone: The junction departs from the called germline gene at one end, perhaps through a read error. The gene calls are TRBV5-1 and TRBJ2-5, with a possible D match to TRBD2 (5 bases). This CDR3 is built from 12 residues. Germline CDR1 SGHRS, CDR2 YFSETQ. CDR3 nucleotides: TGCGCCAGCAGCTCCCCTGGGAGAGACCCGGACTTC. It codes for CASSSPGRDPDF.

The chain recombines TRBV6-6 with TRBJ2-5; no clear D. This CDR3 is built from 11 residues. Germline-derived CDR1 and CDR2 are MNHNY and SVGAGI (reference sequence). V shed 6 bases and J shed 5 bases, with 7 bases lying between them. The CDR3 region is CASRVSETQYF. The CDR3 DNA follows: TGTGCCAGCAGGGTTAGTGAGACCCAGTACTTC.

This clone was seen just once. This CDR3 reads CASRDRGLQPQHF. The CDR3, as DNA: TGTGCCAGCAGGGACAGGGGGCTTCAGCCCCAGCATTTT. J is TRBJ1-5 and V is TRBV6-1, with 11 bases lining up with TRBD1. CDR1 is MNHNS and CDR2 is SASEGT in the germline V gene. The CDR3 is made up of 13 amino acids. V dropped 6 bases and J dropped 6; count of bases not matched to a gene: 1.